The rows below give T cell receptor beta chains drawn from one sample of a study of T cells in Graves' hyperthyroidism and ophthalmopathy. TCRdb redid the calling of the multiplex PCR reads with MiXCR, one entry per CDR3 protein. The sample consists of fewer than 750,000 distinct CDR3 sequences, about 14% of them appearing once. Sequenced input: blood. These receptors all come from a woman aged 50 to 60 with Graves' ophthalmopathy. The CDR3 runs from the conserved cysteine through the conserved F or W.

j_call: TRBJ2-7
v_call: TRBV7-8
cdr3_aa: CASSSLRGGSYEQYF

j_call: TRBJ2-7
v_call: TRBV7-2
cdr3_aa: CASSNTGLDFDEQYF

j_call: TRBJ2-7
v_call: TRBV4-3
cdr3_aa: CASSQDGGQYEQYF

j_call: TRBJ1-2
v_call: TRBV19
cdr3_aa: CASRLTGGDRAGYTF

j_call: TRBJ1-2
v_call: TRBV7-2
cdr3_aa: CASSSGPRVNTF

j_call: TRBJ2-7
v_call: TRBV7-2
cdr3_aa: CASSFPGHSMAYEQYF

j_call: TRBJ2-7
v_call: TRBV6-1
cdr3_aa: CASAGDYEQYF

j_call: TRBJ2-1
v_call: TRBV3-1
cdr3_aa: CASSQDASGSGEQFF

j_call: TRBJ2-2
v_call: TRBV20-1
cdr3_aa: CSAKGLAANTGELFF

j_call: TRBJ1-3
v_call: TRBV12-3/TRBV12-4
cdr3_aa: CASGMTGSGNTIYF

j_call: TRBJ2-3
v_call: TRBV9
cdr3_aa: CASTQASGRSDTQYF

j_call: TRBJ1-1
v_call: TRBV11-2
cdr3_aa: CASSSSGGTEAFF

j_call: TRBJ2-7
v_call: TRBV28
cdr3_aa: CASSGTGGTYEQYF

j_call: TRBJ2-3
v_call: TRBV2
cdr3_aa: CASSPRRRPGLAGVGRDTQYF

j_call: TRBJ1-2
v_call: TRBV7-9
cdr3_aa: CASTAGAGYTF

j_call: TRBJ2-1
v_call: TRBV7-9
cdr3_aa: CASTASGRLYNEQFF

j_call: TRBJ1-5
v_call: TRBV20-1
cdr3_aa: CSAMGGLNQPQHF

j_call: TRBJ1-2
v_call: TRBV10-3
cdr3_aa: CAIGGQPDYGYTF